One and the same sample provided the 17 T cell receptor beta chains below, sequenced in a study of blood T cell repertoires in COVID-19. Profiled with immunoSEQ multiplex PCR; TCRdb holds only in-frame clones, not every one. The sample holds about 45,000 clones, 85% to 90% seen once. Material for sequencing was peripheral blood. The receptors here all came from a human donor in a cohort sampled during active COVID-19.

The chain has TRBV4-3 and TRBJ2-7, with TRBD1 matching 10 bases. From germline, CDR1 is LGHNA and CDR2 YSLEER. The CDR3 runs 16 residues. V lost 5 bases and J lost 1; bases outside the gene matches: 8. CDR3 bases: TGCGCCAGCAGCTGGTCCGGGACAGGGGAGTCCTACGAGCAGTACTTC. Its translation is CASSWSGTGESYEQYF.

The CDR3 DNA reads as TGTGCCAGCAGCTTGCTAAGAGCGGGGGGAGCCAAAAACATTCAGTACTTC. This codes for CASSLLRAGGAKNIQYF. The chain recombines TRBV5-8 with TRBJ2-4; the match to TRBD2 covers 9 bases. Germline CDR1 reads SGHTS; CDR2 reads YDEGEE. The V gene end was trimmed by 1 base and the J gene end by 0 bases; junction bases not matched to a gene: 5. The CDR3 has 17 amino acids.

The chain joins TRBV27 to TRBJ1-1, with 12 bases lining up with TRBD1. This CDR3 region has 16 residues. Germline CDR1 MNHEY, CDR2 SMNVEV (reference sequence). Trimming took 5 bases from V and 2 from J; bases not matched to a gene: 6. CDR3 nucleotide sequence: TGTGCCAGCAGTACCCGGGACAGGGGGCGAAACACTGAAGCTTTCTTT. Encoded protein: CASSTRDRGRNTEAFF.

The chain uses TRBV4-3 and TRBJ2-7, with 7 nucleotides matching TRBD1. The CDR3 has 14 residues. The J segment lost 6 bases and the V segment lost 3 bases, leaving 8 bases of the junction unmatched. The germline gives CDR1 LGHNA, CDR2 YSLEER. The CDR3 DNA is TGCGCCAGCAGCCACAGACAGGGCGCGGGCGAGCAGTACTTC. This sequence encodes CASSHRQGAGEQYF.

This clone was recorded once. In DNA form, the CDR3 reads TGTGCCAGCAGCTTAACGGTCGGGGTCAGGGGCACGAACACCGGGGAGCTGTTTTTT. Translating it yields CASSLTVGVRGTNTGELFF. The J gene is TRBJ2-2, the V gene TRBV7-3; weak D call: TRBD1 (6 bases). Trimming removed 0 bases from V and 0 bases from J, with 17 bases in between. This CDR3 contains 19 residues. CDR1 and CDR2 (germline): SGHTA, FQGTGA.

CDR3 amino acids: CASSSGRTDTQYF. CDR3 DNA: TGTGCCAGCTCATCAGGGCGTACAGATACGCAGTATTTT. This rearrangement joins TRBV18 to TRBJ2-3; tentative D call: TRBD1 (5 bases). CDR1 is KGHSH, CDR2 LQKENI, per germline. Trimming took off 5 bases at V and 3 bases at J, with 9 bases between the two ends. This CDR3 spans 13 amino acids. The variable domain in full, with the rest retrieved from reference TRBV18 and TRBJ2-3, is NAGVMQNPRHLVRRRGQEARLRCSPMKGHSHVYWYRQLPEEGLKFMVYLQKENIIDESGMPKERFSAEFPKEGPSILRIQQVVRGDSAAYFCASSSGRTDTQYFGPGTRLTVL.

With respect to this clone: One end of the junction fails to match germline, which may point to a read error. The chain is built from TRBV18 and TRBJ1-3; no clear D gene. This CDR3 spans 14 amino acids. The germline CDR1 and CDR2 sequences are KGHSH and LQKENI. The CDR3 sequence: CASSPNRDDAGRHF. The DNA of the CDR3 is TGTGCCAGCTCACCAAATCGGGATGACGCCGGGCGACATTTT.

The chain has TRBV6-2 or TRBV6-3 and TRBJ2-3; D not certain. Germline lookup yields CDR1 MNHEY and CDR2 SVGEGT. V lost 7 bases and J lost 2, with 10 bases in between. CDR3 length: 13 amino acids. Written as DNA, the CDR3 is TGTGCCAGCACCCCCTTAAACACAGATACGCAGTATTTT. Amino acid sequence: CASTPLNTDTQYF.

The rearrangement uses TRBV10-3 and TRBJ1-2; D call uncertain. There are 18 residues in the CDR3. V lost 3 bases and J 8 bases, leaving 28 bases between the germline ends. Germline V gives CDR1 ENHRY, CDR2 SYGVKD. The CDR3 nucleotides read TGTGCCATCAGTGAAAGAGGACGGATCGCGACTAACTATGCGGGCTACACCTTC. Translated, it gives CAISERGRIATNYAGYTF.

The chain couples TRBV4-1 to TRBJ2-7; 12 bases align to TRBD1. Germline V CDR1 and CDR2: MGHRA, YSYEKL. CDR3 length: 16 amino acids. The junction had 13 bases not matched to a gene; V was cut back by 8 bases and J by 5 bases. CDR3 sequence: CASSGTGGQFRDEQYF. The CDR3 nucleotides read TGCGCCAGCTCCGGGACAGGGGGCCAGTTTCGGGACGAGCAGTACTTC.

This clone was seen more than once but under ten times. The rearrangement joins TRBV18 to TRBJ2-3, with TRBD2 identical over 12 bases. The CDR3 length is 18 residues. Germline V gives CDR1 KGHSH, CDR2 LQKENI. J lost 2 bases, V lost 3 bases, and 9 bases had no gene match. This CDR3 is CASSPLRTSGANTDTQYF. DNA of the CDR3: TGTGCCAGCTCACCGTTGCGGACTAGCGGGGCGAACACAGATACGCAGTATTTT.

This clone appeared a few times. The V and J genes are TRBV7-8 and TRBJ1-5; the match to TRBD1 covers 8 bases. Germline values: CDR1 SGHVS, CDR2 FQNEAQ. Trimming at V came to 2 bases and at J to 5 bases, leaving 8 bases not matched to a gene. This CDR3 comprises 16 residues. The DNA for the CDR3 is TGTGCCAGCAGCTTATCCGGACAGGGTTTCTATCAGCCCCAGCATTTT. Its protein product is CASSLSGQGFYQPQHF.

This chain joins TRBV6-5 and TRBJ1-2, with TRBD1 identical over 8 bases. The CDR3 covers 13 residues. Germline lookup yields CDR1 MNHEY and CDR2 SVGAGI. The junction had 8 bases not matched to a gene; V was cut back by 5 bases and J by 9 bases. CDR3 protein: CASSPIQGESYTF. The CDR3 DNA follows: TGTGCCAGCAGTCCGATACAGGGGGAAAGCTACACCTTC.

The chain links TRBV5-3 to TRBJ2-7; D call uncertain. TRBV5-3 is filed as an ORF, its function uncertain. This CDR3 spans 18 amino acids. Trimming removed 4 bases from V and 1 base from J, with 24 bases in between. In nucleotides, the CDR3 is TGTGCCAGAAGCCGAACTACCTCGGCGGTTCCTGCTTCCTACGAGCAGTACTTC. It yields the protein CARSRTTSAVPASYEQYF.

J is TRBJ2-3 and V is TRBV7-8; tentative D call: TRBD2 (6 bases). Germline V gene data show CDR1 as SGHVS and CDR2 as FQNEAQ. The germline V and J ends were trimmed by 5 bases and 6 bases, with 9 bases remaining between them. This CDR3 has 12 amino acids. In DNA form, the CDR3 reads TGTGCCAGCAGCCAAAGCGGGGATACGCAGTATTTT. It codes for CASSQSGDTQYF.

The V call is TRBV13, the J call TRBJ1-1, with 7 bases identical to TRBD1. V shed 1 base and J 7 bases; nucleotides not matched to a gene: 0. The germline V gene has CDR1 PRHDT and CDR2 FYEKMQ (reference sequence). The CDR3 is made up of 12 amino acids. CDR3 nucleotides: TGTGCCAGCAGCTTAGCAGGGGGTGAAGCTTTCTTT. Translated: CASSLAGGEAFF.

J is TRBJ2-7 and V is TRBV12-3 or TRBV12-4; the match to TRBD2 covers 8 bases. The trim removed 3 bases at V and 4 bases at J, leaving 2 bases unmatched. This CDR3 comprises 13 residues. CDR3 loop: CASSFTSGYEQYF. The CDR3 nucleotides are TGTGCCAGCAGTTTTACTAGCGGATACGAGCAGTACTTC.